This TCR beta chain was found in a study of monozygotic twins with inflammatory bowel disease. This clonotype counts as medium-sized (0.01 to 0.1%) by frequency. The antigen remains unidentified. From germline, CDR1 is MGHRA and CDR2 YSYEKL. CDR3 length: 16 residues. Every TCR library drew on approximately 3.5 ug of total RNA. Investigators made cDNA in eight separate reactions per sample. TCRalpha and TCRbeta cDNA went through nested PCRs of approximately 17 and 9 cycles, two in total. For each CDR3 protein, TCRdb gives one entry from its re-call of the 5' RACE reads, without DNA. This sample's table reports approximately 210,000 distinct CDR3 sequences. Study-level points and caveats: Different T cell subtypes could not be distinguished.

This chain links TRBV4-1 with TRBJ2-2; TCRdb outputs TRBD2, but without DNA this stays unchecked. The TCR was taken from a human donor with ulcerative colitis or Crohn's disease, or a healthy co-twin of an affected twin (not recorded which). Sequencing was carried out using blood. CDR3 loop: CASSQLVATYTGELFF.